This is a list of T cell receptor beta chains from one sample in a study of memory CD4+ T cells and cytomegalovirus serostatus. Using immunoSEQ multiplex PCR, the repertoire was profiled, and TCRdb retains in-frame clones only, with some absent. This table holds under 55,000 clones, 65% to 85% found once. Sequencing was done on a sample of memory CD4+ T cells from blood. The source of these receptors is an adult in good health and CMV-seropositive. The CDR3 runs from the conserved cysteine through the conserved F or W. A D gene is named only where the DNA matches it firmly. A clone size is listed for some rows: how often the clone was seen (once, few, many), or a class if it is expanded.

d_call: -; j_call: TRBJ1-1; clone_size: few; v_call: TRBV7-8; cdr3_nt: TGTGCCAGCAGCTTATTGGGGGGAGCTTTCTTT; cdr3_aa: CASSLLGGAFF
d_call: TRBD1; j_call: TRBJ2-5; clone_size: -; v_call: TRBV15; cdr3_nt: TGTGCCACCAGCAGAATGGGGACAGGGAGAGAGCAAGAGACCCAGTACTTC; cdr3_aa: CATSRMGTGREQETQYF
d_call: -; j_call: TRBJ2-1; clone_size: -; v_call: TRBV27; cdr3_nt: TGTGCCAGCAGTTCCGCAGGGGCGGGCGGCGAGCAGTTCTTC; cdr3_aa: CASSSAGAGGEQFF
d_call: -; j_call: TRBJ1-3; clone_size: -; v_call: TRBV6-1; cdr3_nt: TGTGCCAGCAGCTCCGGGAATTACAACGTGGACACCATATATTTT; cdr3_aa: CASSSGNYNVDTIYF
d_call: TRBD2; j_call: TRBJ2-1; clone_size: -; v_call: TRBV7-2; cdr3_nt: TGTGCCAGCAGCCCATGGACTAGACACAATGAGCAGTTCTTC; cdr3_aa: CASSPWTRHNEQFF
d_call: -; j_call: TRBJ1-5; clone_size: few; v_call: TRBV6-5; cdr3_nt: TGTGCCAGCAGTCCGCGGGACAATAAGGGGCAGCCCCAGCATTTT; cdr3_aa: CASSPRDNKGQPQHF
d_call: -; j_call: TRBJ2-1; clone_size: -; v_call: TRBV11-3; cdr3_nt: TGTGCCAGCAGCTTAGATTTAGTAAGCAATGAGCAGTTCTTC; cdr3_aa: CASSLDLVSNEQFF
d_call: TRBD2; j_call: TRBJ2-5; clone_size: -; v_call: TRBV28; cdr3_nt: TGTGCCAGCAGTCGAGCCGGGACTAGCGGCCAAGAGACCCAGTACTTC; cdr3_aa: CASSRAGTSGQETQYF
d_call: -; j_call: TRBJ1-2; clone_size: -; v_call: TRBV6-6; cdr3_nt: TGTGCCGGAAGAAAGGGGGATCTCTATGGCTACACCTTC; cdr3_aa: CAGRKGDLYGYTF
d_call: TRBD2; j_call: TRBJ2-1; clone_size: -; v_call: TRBV5-1; cdr3_nt: TGCGCCAGCAGCGAGGGACTAGCGGGACACAATGAGCAGTTCTTC; cdr3_aa: CASSEGLAGHNEQFF
d_call: -; j_call: TRBJ1-2; clone_size: -; v_call: TRBV29-1; cdr3_nt: TGCAGCGTTGGAGGAGTCGCAGGCCAGGAAGGGGGCTACACCTTC; cdr3_aa: CSVGGVAGQEGGYTF
d_call: -; j_call: TRBJ1-4; clone_size: -; v_call: TRBV7-9; cdr3_nt: TGTGCCAGCAGCCAAGGGAGAGGGCCTAATGAAAAACTGTTTTTT; cdr3_aa: CASSQGRGPNEKLFF
d_call: -; j_call: TRBJ1-1; clone_size: once; v_call: TRBV6-1; cdr3_nt: TGTGCCAGCAGTGAAACGAGAGCTTTCTTT; cdr3_aa: CASSETRAFF
d_call: -; j_call: TRBJ1-1; clone_size: -; v_call: TRBV7-8; cdr3_nt: TGTGCCAGCAGCTTAGATCCAAGGTTGGGCACTGAAGCTTTCTTT; cdr3_aa: CASSLDPRLGTEAFF
d_call: -; j_call: TRBJ1-6; clone_size: -; v_call: TRBV9; cdr3_nt: TGTGCCAGCAGCGTAGCAATGGGCGAGGGGCCCCTCCACTTT; cdr3_aa: CASSVAMGEGPLHF
d_call: -; j_call: TRBJ1-1; clone_size: -; v_call: TRBV7-9; cdr3_nt: TGTGCCAGCAGCTTAGTCTCAGGGTCCGGCACTGAAGCTTTCTTT; cdr3_aa: CASSLVSGSGTEAFF
d_call: -; j_call: TRBJ2-7; clone_size: -; v_call: TRBV4-2; cdr3_nt: TGTGCCAGCAGCCCTGAAGCTGGCAGGGTAATATACGAGCAGTACTTC; cdr3_aa: CASSPEAGRVIYEQYF
d_call: -; j_call: TRBJ2-1; clone_size: -; v_call: TRBV7-2; cdr3_nt: TGTGCCAGCAGCCCGGGGGCAGGGAACTACAATGAGCAGTTCTTC; cdr3_aa: CASSPGAGNYNEQFF
d_call: -; j_call: TRBJ2-5; clone_size: -; v_call: TRBV6-5; cdr3_nt: TGTGCCAGCAGTTACTCTACCAGCGGAAGGACCCAGTACTTC; cdr3_aa: CASSYSTSGRTQYF
d_call: -; j_call: TRBJ2-5; clone_size: once; v_call: TRBV5-1; cdr3_nt: TGCGCCAGCAGCTTCGGGAACTATGGTGAGACCCAGTACTTC; cdr3_aa: CASSFGNYGETQYF
d_call: -; j_call: TRBJ1-4; clone_size: -; v_call: TRBV9; cdr3_nt: TGTGCCAGCAGCATCAATACCGGACAGTATAATGAAAAACTGTTTTTT; cdr3_aa: CASSINTGQYNEKLFF
d_call: TRBD1; j_call: TRBJ1-1; clone_size: -; v_call: TRBV7-2; cdr3_nt: TGTGCCAGCAGGCCACAGGGGTTGAACACTGAAGCTTTCTTT; cdr3_aa: CASRPQGLNTEAFF
d_call: -; j_call: TRBJ2-3; clone_size: -; v_call: TRBV7-2; cdr3_nt: TGTGCCAGCACCGAGGGGTGGGGAACAGATACGCAGTATTTT; cdr3_aa: CASTEGWGTDTQYF
d_call: -; j_call: TRBJ2-1; clone_size: -; v_call: TRBV7-2; cdr3_nt: TGTGCCAGCAGCTTAGTGTCGGCTTCCTACAATGAGCAGTTCTTC; cdr3_aa: CASSLVSASYNEQFF
d_call: -; j_call: TRBJ1-3; clone_size: -; v_call: TRBV10-3; cdr3_nt: TGTGCCATCAGAGCCTCGGGGAAAGGAAACACCATATATTTT; cdr3_aa: CAIRASGKGNTIYF
d_call: TRBD2; j_call: TRBJ2-5; clone_size: -; v_call: TRBV10-3; cdr3_nt: TGTGCCATCAGCCCCGGGGCGGGGGTACGGGAGACCCAGTACTTC; cdr3_aa: CAISPGAGVRETQYF
d_call: -; j_call: TRBJ1-1; clone_size: few; v_call: TRBV25-1; cdr3_nt: TGTGCCAGTAGGAGGACTGCCTCGAACACTGAAGCTTTCTTT; cdr3_aa: CASRRTASNTEAFF